A selection of T cell receptor beta chains follows, all from one sample in a study of T cells in Graves' hyperthyroidism and ophthalmopathy. TCRdb reanalysed the multiplex PCR reads using MiXCR and keeps one entry per CDR3 protein. The sample lists about 55,000 distinct CDR3 sequences, around 53% seen once, with 2.5% to 4% in the top ten. The sequencing input was blood. The receptors stem from a woman in her sixties with Graves' ophthalmopathy. The CDR3 runs from the conserved cysteine through the conserved F or W. A D gene is named only where the DNA matches it firmly. Clone size is shown for a subset of rows, as once, few, many or a class of expanded clone.

j_call v_call cdr3_length d_call clone_size cdr3_aa cdr3_nt
TRBJ2-1 TRBV20-1 15 TRBD2 - CGANPLAGLYNEQFF TGCGGTGCTAACCCTCTAGCGGGTCTATACAATGAGCAGTTCTTC
TRBJ2-4 TRBV5-1 16 - many CASAIGTDPWGDIQYF TGCGCCAGCGCAATTGGGACGGATCCTTGGGGGGACATTCAGTACTTC
TRBJ2-1 TRBV5-1 14 TRBD1 - CASSLGTGRDTQFF TGCGCCAGCAGCCTCGGGACAGGCAGAGATACGCAGTTCTTC
TRBJ1-1 TRBV7-3 14 - - CASSLGGPDTEAFF TGTGCCAGCAGCTTAGGGGGGCCAGACACTGAAGCTTTCTTT
TRBJ1-2 TRBV7-3 13 - - CASSLTGTQGYTF TGTGCTAGCAGCTTAACCGGGACTCAGGGCTACACCTTC
TRBJ2-2 TRBV2 13 - many CASSVFDTGELFF TGTGCCAGCAGTGTCTTTGACACCGGGGAGCTGTTTTTT
TRBJ1-1 TRBV20-1 12 - - CSARGVGTQKIF TGCAGTGCTAGAGGGGTGGGGACACAGAAAATCTTT
TRBJ2-7 TRBV19 15 - many CASSLPGQPTYEQYF TGTGCCAGTAGCCTACCCGGACAGCCCACCTACGAGCAGTACTTC
TRBJ2-1 TRBV6-5 17 TRBD2 many CASSYRGLAGAGNEQFF TGTGCCAGCAGTTATCGTGGACTAGCGGGAGCAGGGAATGAGCAGTTCTTC
TRBJ2-3 TRBV20-1 12 - - CSARQTTDTQYF TGCAGTGCGCGTCAGACCACAGATACGCAGTATTTT
TRBJ2-1 TRBV10-3 16 TRBD2 once CAISVLAGGGYNEQFF TGTGCCATCAGTGTCCTAGCGGGGGGGGGTTACAATGAGCAGTTCTTC
TRBJ1-1 TRBV25-1 15 TRBD1 medium-sized CASKGTGGRNTEAFF TGTGCCAGCAAGGGGACAGGGGGCAGGAACACTGAAGCTTTCTTT
TRBJ2-1 TRBV4-3 14 TRBD1 - CASSQGQGHNGQFF TGCGCCAGCAGCCAAGGACAGGGCCACAATGGGCAGTTCTTC
TRBJ2-5 TRBV9 17 - - CASSVESHRSDQETQYF TGTGCCAGCAGCGTAGAGAGCCACAGGAGCGACCAAGAGACCCAGTACTTC
TRBJ1-2 TRBV10-3 11 - medium-sized CAINTAYGYTF TGTGCCATCAACACAGCCTATGGCTACACCTTC
TRBJ1-2 TRBV5-5 13 - many CASTENGGGGYTF TGTGCCAGCACCGAAAACGGGGGAGGAGGCTACACCTTC
TRBJ2-7 TRBV7-3 13 - medium-sized CASSLGTTGEQYF TGTGCCAGCAGCTTAGGGACAACGGGGGAGCAGTACTTC
TRBJ2-6 TRBV7-6 16 TRBD1 - CASSPDRGSGANVLTF TGTGCCAGCAGCCCTGACAGGGGCTCTGGGGCCAACGTCCTGACTTTC
TRBJ1-6 TRBV2 14 - medium-sized CASTFSSYNSPLHF TGTGCCAGCACTTTCAGCTCCTATAATTCACCCCTCCACTTT
TRBJ2-3 TRBV11-2 14 TRBD2 - CASSLSGGYNEQYF TGTGCCAGCAGCCTTAGCGGGGGTTACAATGAGCAGTATTTT
TRBJ2-1 TRBV20-1 14 - - CGTGPTHFTDTQFF TGTGGAACAGGGCCTACTCATTTCACAGATACGCAGTTCTTC
TRBJ2-7 TRBV7-9 18 - - CASSSVDLSGARSYEQYF TGTGCCAGCAGCTCCGTGGACTTATCTGGGGCGAGGTCCTACGAGCAGTACTTC
TRBJ1-5 TRBV24-1 12 - - CATSSAGQPQHF TGTGCCACCAGTTCCGCAGGTCAGCCCCAGCATTTT
TRBJ1-1 TRBV12-3/TRBV12-4 16 - once CASSSLGRRLNTEAFF TGTGCCAGCAGCTCCTTGGGCAGGAGACTGAACACTGAAGCTTTCTTT
TRBJ1-6 TRBV7-3 14 - - CASSFQLGDSPLHF TGTGCCAGCAGCTTTCAATTGGGGGATTCACCCCTCCACTTT
TRBJ2-7 TRBV5-1 16 TRBD2 many CASSLLAGGQSYEQYF TGCGCCAGCAGCTTACTAGCGGGAGGCCAAAGCTACGAGCAGTACTTC
TRBJ2-3 TRBV5-6 15 TRBD1 - CASSPGTGGTDTQYF TGTGCCAGCAGCCCCGGGACAGGGGGCACAGATACGCAGTATTTT
TRBJ1-5 TRBV11-2 17 - once CASSRSGTGFSNQPQHF TGTGCCAGCAGTCGTTCCGGGACGGGGTTTAGCAATCAGCCCCAGCATTTT
TRBJ1-2 TRBV10-3 10 - medium-sized CAIQDYGYTF TGTGCCATCCAAGACTATGGCTACACCTTC
TRBJ1-2 TRBV29-1 17 TRBD1 - CSVHVGTGGVGNYGYTF TGCAGCGTCCATGTTGGGACAGGGGGCGTCGGTAACTATGGCTACACCTTC
TRBJ1-5 TRBV24-1 16 - medium-sized CATSDGRRGSNQPQHF TGTGCCACCAGTGACGGCCGGAGGGGGAGCAATCAGCCCCAGCATTTT
TRBJ2-3 TRBV19 18 TRBD2 many CASSNPAGPGTSADTQYF TGTGCCAGTAGTAACCCCGCTGGACCCGGGACTAGCGCAGATACGCAGTATTTT
TRBJ2-6 TRBV7-9 17 TRBD1 - CASGLQGVRSGANVLTF TGTGCCAGCGGCTTACAGGGGGTACGATCTGGGGCCAACGTCCTGACTTTT
TRBJ2-7 TRBV20-1 15 TRBD2 once CSAVISGRAFYEQYF TGCAGTGCCGTTATTAGCGGGAGGGCCTTCTACGAGCAGTACTTC
TRBJ2-7 TRBV9 15 - - CASSPGGSGNYGQYF TGTGCTAGCAGCCCCGGGGGTAGCGGCAATTACGGGCAGTACTTC